This T cell receptor (beta chain) was recovered during a study of molecular identifiers for immune sequencing clone quantification. TCRdb itself ran the PCR reads through MiXCR, one entry per CDR3 protein. In the table there are around 70,000 distinct CDR3 sequences, approximately 17% of which are singletons. Germline CDR1 is MGHRA and CDR2 is YSYEKL. The ends were cut back, 7 bases at V and 8 bases at J, with 12 bases in the middle. The CDR3 has 13 residues. The J gene is TRBJ1-6, the V gene TRBV4-1, with D uncertain. Sequencing was carried out using naive CD8+ T cells from blood, with Jurkat cell RNA spiked in. The subset was: FACS-sorted CD8+CD4-CCR7+CD45RA+ naive T cells. This receptor was taken from a human donor in good health. Some libraries in this study had Jurkat cell RNA spiked in. The CDR3 reads CASKPPSDSPLHF. DNA for the CDR3: TGCGCCAGCAAACCACCGTCGGATTCACCCCTCCACTTT.